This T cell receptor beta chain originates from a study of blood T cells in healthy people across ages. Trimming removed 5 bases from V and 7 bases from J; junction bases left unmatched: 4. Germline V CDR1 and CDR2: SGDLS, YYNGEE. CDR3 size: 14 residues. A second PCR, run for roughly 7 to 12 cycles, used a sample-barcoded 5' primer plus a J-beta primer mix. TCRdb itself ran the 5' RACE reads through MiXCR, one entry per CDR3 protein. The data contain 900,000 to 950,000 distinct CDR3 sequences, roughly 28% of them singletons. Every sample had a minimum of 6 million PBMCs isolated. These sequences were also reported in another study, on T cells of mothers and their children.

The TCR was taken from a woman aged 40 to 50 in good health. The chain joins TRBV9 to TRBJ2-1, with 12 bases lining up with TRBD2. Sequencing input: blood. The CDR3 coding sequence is TGTGCCAGCAGTTGGACTAGCGGGGTAAATGAGCAGTTCTTC. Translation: CASSWTSGVNEQFF. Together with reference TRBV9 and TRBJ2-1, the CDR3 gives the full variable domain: DSGVTQTPKHLITATGQRVTLRCSPRSGDLSVYWYQQSLDQGLQFLIQYYNGEERAKGNILERFSAQQFPDLHSELNLSSLELGDSALYFCASSWTSGVNEQFFGPGTRLTVL.